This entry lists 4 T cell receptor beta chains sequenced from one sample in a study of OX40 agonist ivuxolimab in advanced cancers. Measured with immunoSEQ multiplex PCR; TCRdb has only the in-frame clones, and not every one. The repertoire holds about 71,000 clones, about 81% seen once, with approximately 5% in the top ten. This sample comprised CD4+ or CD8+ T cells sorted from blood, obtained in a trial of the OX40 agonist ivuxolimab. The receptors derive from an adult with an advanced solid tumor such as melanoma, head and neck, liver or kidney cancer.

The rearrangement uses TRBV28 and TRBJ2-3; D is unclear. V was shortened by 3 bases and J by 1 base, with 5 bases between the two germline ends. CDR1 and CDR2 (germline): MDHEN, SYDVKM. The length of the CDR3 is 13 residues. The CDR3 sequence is CASSFGGTDTQYF. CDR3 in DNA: TGTGCCAGCAGTTTTGGGGGCACAGATACGCAGTATTTT.

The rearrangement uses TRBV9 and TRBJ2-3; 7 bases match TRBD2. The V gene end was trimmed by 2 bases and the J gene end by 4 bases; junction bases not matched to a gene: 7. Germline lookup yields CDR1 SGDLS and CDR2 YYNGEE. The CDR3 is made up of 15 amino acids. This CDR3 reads CASSVSGRPPDTQYF. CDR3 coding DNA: TGTGCCAGCAGCGTTAGCGGGCGCCCCCCAGATACGCAGTATTTT.

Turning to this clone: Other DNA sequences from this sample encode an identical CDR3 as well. In DNA form, the CDR3 reads TGTGCCAGCAGTGCAGGGGGTCGTGGCTACACCTTC. It is translated as CASSAGGRGYTF. V usage is TRBV2 and J usage is TRBJ1-2; 7 nucleotides align to TRBD1. Trimming took 4 bases from V and 7 from J; bases not matched to a gene: 3. The germline CDR1 and CDR2 sequences are SNHLY and FYNNEI. The CDR3 has 12 amino acids.

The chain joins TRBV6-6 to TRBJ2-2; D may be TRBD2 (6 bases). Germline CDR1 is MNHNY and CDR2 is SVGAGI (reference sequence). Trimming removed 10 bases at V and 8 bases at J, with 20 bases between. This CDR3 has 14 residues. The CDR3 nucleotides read TGTGCCACCTCCACGCCGGGGGTTAAAGGGGAGCTGTTTTTT. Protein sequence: CATSTPGVKGELFF.